This TCR beta chain derives from a study of blood T cell repertoires in COVID-19. Study at large: Samples taken during acute and convalescent COVID-19 were collected in the United States, Italy and Spain. T cells, B-cell-depleted T cells, or PBMCs supplied cDNA or gDNA.

There are a few counts of this clone. In the authors' methods: Reference gene primers were amplified, and this amplification served to estimate nucleated cell counts. Sequenced by immunoSEQ multiplex PCR; TCRdb stores in-frame clones only, minus some. That table is the source of V, J and clone size, and D and trimming were worked out from the DNA. The sample carries about 200,000 clones, 65% to 85% recorded once. The TCR sequence derives from a human donor in a cohort sampled during active COVID-19. Sequencing used peripheral blood.

CDR3 DNA: TGTGCCAGCAGCTTAGGGACAGGGGAGGACACAGATACGCAGTATTTT. The encoded protein is CASSLGTGEDTDTQYF. This sequence joins TRBV7-2 and TRBJ2-3, with TRBD1 identical over 9 bases. With 1 base clipped from V and 2 bases from J, the junction kept 4 bases outside the gene matches. This CDR3 spans 16 amino acids. Germline V gene lookup returns CDR1 SGHTA and CDR2 FQGNSA.